This TCR beta chain originates from a study of blood T cell repertoires in COVID-19. On the study more broadly: Spain, Italy and the United States supplied samples that represented acute and convalescent COVID-19.

Method: immunoSEQ multiplex PCR; TCRdb's copy keeps in-frame clones and lacks some. This sample has about 85,000 clones; 88% occur once, and the top ten carry roughly 4.8%. The germline gives CDR1 MNHEY, CDR2 SVGAGI. The CDR3 extends over 13 amino acids. V lost 8 bases to trimming and J lost 10 bases; unmatched junction nucleotides: 12. The sequence was obtained from a woman of 80 years or more with acute or convalescent COVID-19. What was sequenced was peripheral blood. The gene calls are TRBV6-5 and TRBJ1-1, with 8 bases identical to TRBD1. The CDR3 spells CASWTGQGGRAFF. CDR3 in DNA: TGTGCCAGCTGGACCGGACAGGGAGGAAGAGCTTTCTTT.